This is a list of T cell receptor beta chains from one sample in a study of cytomegalovirus exposure and HLA in healthy donors. Sequencing was performed with immunoSEQ multiplex PCR; in TCRdb, only in-frame clones are kept and a portion is missing. Of 85,000 to 100,000 clones listed, under 80% are singletons. The sample consisted of PBMCs. These receptors came from a woman between 25 and 40 years old in good health and CMV-seronegative. CDR3s include the opening cysteine and the closing phenylalanine or tryptophan. The D gene is left open where the match is weak. Part of the rows lack a size; the others show once, few, many or a class for expanded clones.

J,size,D,V,length,DNA,CDR3
TRBJ1-2,-,TRBD1,TRBV5-1,14,TGCGCCAGCAGCCCTAAGACAGGGGACTATGGCTACACCTTC,CASSPKTGDYGYTF
TRBJ2-7,-,-,TRBV27,15,TGTGCCAGCGTGGGAACGGGGTCAGGCTCCTACGAGCAGTACTTC,CASVGTGSGSYEQYF
TRBJ2-7,-,TRBD1,TRBV28,17,TGTGCCAGCAAGGAGACAGGGGGAGTTCAGCGGAGCTACGAGCAGTACTTC,CASKETGGVQRSYEQYF
TRBJ1-5,-,-,TRBV30,13,TGTGCCTGGGCCCCGGGTGCGAGGCAGCCCCAGCATTTT,CAWAPGARQPQHF
TRBJ1-1,few,-,TRBV5-6,14,TGTGCCAGCAGCTTGGACGTAGTGAACACTGAAGCTTTCTTT,CASSLDVVNTEAFF
TRBJ2-3,-,-,TRBV28,12,TGTGCCAGCAGTCCCAGGAGGGATACGCAGTATTTT,CASSPRRDTQYF
TRBJ2-4,-,-,TRBV5-1,15,TGCGCCAGCAGCTTGGGGCAGGGAATAGTAAACATTCAGTACTTC,CASSLGQGIVNIQYF
TRBJ2-3,-,TRBD1,TRBV12-5,20,TGTGCTAGTGGTTTGGGACAGGGGAATTATCGGTTATCGGGCACAGATACGCAGTATTTT,CASGLGQGNYRLSGTDTQYF
TRBJ2-7,-,-,TRBV29-1,11,TGCAGCACGGGAGTTTCCTACGAGCAGTACTTC,CSTGVSYEQYF
TRBJ1-1,-,-,TRBV6-6,11,TGTGCCACCTGGCCGGAGGGTATAGCTTTCTTT,CATWPEGIAFF
TRBJ2-7,-,TRBD2,TRBV19,13,TGTGCCAGTAGTACGGCGGGAGTCGGCGAGCAGTACTTC,CASSTAGVGEQYF
TRBJ2-7,-,TRBD1,TRBV2,13,TGTGCCAGCTATAGGGGACAGAACTACGAGCAGTACTTC,CASYRGQNYEQYF
TRBJ1-5,-,-,TRBV2,14,TGTGCCAGCAGCGGACAGAATAGCAATCAGCCCCAGCATTTT,CASSGQNSNQPQHF
TRBJ2-6,-,-,TRBV28,15,TGTGCCAGCAGTTTGGGGGGAGCTGGGGCCAACGTCCTGACTTTC,CASSLGGAGANVLTF
TRBJ2-5,-,TRBD2,TRBV7-6,16,TGTGCCAGCAGCTTAGATTTGAGCGGGGGCCAAGAGACCCAGTACTTC,CASSLDLSGGQETQYF
TRBJ1-4,-,TRBD1,TRBV28,18,TGTGCCAGCAGAGCCTCCGGGACAGCCATTTCAACTAATGAAAAACTGTTTTTT,CASRASGTAISTNEKLFF
TRBJ2-2,-,-,TRBV6-1,15,TGTGCCAGCAGTTCCGAGCCCCCAGGAACCGGGGAGCTGTTTTTT,CASSSEPPGTGELFF
TRBJ2-2,-,TRBD2,TRBV10-3,13,TGTGCCATCAAAGCGGGAGACACCGGGGAGCTGTTTTTT,CAIKAGDTGELFF
TRBJ2-5,-,-,TRBV5-6,15,TGTGCCAGCAGCTTGGTGCAGGGAAGCCAAGAGACCCAGTACTTC,CASSLVQGSQETQYF
TRBJ2-1,-,-,TRBV6-5,13,TGTGCGACAGGGACTAGAAGACAAAATGAGCAGTTCTTC,CATGTRRQNEQFF
TRBJ1-4,-,-,TRBV19,14,TGTGCCAGTAGTACAGGACAAATTAATGAAAAACTGTTTTTT,CASSTGQINEKLFF
TRBJ2-3,-,-,TRBV27,14,TGTGCCAGCTCCCGGACAAGGGGAAGAGATACGCAGTATTTT,CASSRTRGRDTQYF
TRBJ1-2,few,-,TRBV6-1,14,TGTGCCAGCAGTTATTCTCTGGGCGACTATGGCTACACCTTC,CASSYSLGDYGYTF
TRBJ1-2,-,TRBD1,TRBV5-1,14,TGCGCCAGCAGACCTACAGGGGGGAACTATGGCTACACCTTC,CASRPTGGNYGYTF
TRBJ1-3,-,-,TRBV29-1,15,TGCAGCGTTGGATGGGCAGGGCAAGCTGGAAACACCATATATTTT,CSVGWAGQAGNTIYF